These 6 T cell receptor beta chains came from one sample sequenced in a study of blood T cell repertoires in COVID-19. The protocol was immunoSEQ multiplex PCR, while the TCRdb copy is restricted to in-frame clones and leaves out a portion. The sample lists approximately 50,000 clones, around 80% occurring once. Sequencing input: peripheral blood. These receptor sequences come from a woman aged 80 or older with COVID-19, enrolled during active disease.

The chain links TRBV3-1 (or the pseudogene TRBV3-2) to TRBJ2-1, with 8 positions matching TRBD2. The germline V gene has CDR1 LGHDT and CDR2 YNNKEL (reference sequence). Trimming removed 4 bases from V and 4 bases from J; junction bases left unmatched: 9. The CDR3 extends over 16 amino acids. The CDR3 here is CASSPRVSGTYNEQFF. CDR3 nucleotides: TGTGCCAGCAGCCCACGGGTTAGCGGGACTTACAATGAGCAGTTCTTC.

Written as DNA, the CDR3 is TGTGCCAGCAGTTACACGGGAGTCAATGAGCAGTTCTTC. It translates to CASSYTGVNEQFF. J is TRBJ2-1 and V is TRBV6-2 or TRBV6-3, with D possibly TRBD2 on 6 matching bases. The CDR3 sequence is 13 residues long. Looked up from germline, CDR1 is MNHEY and CDR2 is SVGEGT. V was shortened by 2 bases and J by 6 bases, with 8 bases between the two germline ends.

V and J are TRBV5-1 and TRBJ2-7; no firm D call. V was cut by 2 bases and J by 7 bases, with 13 bases left in between. This CDR3 is built from 13 residues. The germline V gene has CDR1 SGHRS and CDR2 YFSETQ. CDR3 sequence reads: CASSFTLPGEQYF. DNA for the CDR3: TGCGCCAGCAGCTTCACCCTCCCGGGTGAGCAGTACTTC.

This rearrangement joins TRBV7-8 to TRBJ2-1; TRBD2 might be the D (6 bases). The CDR3 has 16 amino acids. Germline CDR1 and CDR2: SGHVS and FQNEAQ. Trimming took off 1 base at V and 5 bases at J, with 15 bases between the two ends. The CDR3 loop reads CASSLGVLAVNNEQFF. CDR3 nucleotides: TGTGCCAGCAGCTTAGGAGTTTTAGCGGTTAACAATGAGCAGTTCTTC. Filled out from reference TRBV7-8 and TRBJ2-1, the complete variable domain reads GAGVSQSPRYKVAKRGQDVALRCDPISGHVSLFWYQQALGQGPEFLTYFQNEAQLDKSGLPSDRFFAERPEGSVSTLKIQRTQQEDSAVYLCASSLGVLAVNNEQFFGPGTRLTVL.

The gene calls are TRBV12-3 or TRBV12-4 and TRBJ2-5; possible D gene TRBD2, 5 bases. This CDR3 has 11 amino acids. V lost 8 bases, J lost 5 bases, and 9 bases lay in between. CDR3 sequence (DNA): TGTGCCAGCGGCCGCGGGGAGACCCAGTACTTC. It codes for CASGRGETQYF.

The chain is built from TRBV18 and TRBJ2-2, with 8 positions matching TRBD1. Germline lookup yields CDR1 KGHSH and CDR2 LQKENI. The CDR3 extends over 16 amino acids. J lost 5 bases, V lost 4 bases, and 9 bases had no gene match. The CDR3 spells CASSLSQGASTGELFF. The CDR3 bases are TGTGCCAGCTCACTTTCGCAGGGGGCGAGTACCGGGGAGCTGTTTTTT.